The 25 T cell receptor beta chains reported below all come from one sample, sequenced in a study of blood T cell repertoires in COVID-19. Clones were sequenced by immunoSEQ multiplex PCR, and TCRdb holds only the in-frame ones, with some missing. The sample includes 40,000 or so clones, roughly 85% of them seen just once. The sample was peripheral blood. Every receptor here comes from a man aged 40-49 years with active COVID-19.

V is TRBV27 and J is TRBJ2-1; D gene unclear. V dropped 1 base and J dropped 10 bases, with 8 bases sitting between them. Germline lookup yields CDR1 MNHEY and CDR2 SMNVEV (reference sequence). The CDR3 runs to 12 residues. The CDR3 nucleotides read TGTGCCAGCAGTTTATACGGGTCAGAGCAGTTCTTC. This encodes CASSLYGSEQFF.

This chain links TRBV12-3 or TRBV12-4 with TRBJ1-1; unclear D gene. Trimming removed 5 bases at V and 11 bases at J, with 15 bases between. The CDR3 spans 12 residues. DNA for the CDR3: TGTGCCAGCAGTATAGGTCGCTTCGGTGCTTTCTTT. Translated, it gives CASSIGRFGAFF.

The chain joins TRBV7-9 to TRBJ2-3; 11 bases agree with TRBD2. The CDR3 totals 16 residues. V gave up 5 bases and J gave up 7 bases; unmatched junction bases: 11. Germline-derived CDR1 and CDR2 are SEHNR and FQNEAQ (reference sequence). In nucleotides, the CDR3 is TGTGCCAGCAGCCCACCGGGACTAGCGGCGACGAATACGCAGTATTTT. Translation gives CASSPPGLAATNTQYF.

This rearrangement joins TRBV5-1 to TRBJ2-1; 7 bases are a match to TRBD2. The length of the CDR3 is 16 residues. CDR1 and CDR2 (germline): SGHRS, YFSETQ. The V gene end was trimmed by 4 bases and the J gene end by 6 bases; junction bases not matched to a gene: 13. The CDR3 region has the DNA TGCGCCAGCAGCCCTACTAAAAGCGGGAACTTCAATGAGCAGTTCTTC. This encodes CASSPTKSGNFNEQFF.

The chain carries TRBV11-1 and TRBJ2-6; 7 bases match TRBD1. V trimming: 4 bases; J trimming: 4 bases; junction bases outside the gene matches: 4. Germline V gene lookup returns CDR1 SGHAT and CDR2 FQDESV (reference sequence). CDR3 length equals 15 residues. The CDR3 reads CASSSRGKGANVLTF. CDR3 coding DNA: TGTGCCAGCAGCTCCAGGGGGAAAGGGGCCAACGTCCTGACTTTC.

This clone was detected once. The gene calls are TRBV19 and TRBJ2-3; D is uncertain. The CDR3 has 17 amino acids. Per the germline V gene, CDR1 is LNHDA and CDR2 is SQIVND (reference sequence). V was clipped by 5 bases and J by 3 bases, with 21 bases between them. The CDR3 loop reads CASSLGQQQTGTDTQYF. In DNA form, the CDR3 reads TGTGCCAGTAGTTTGGGTCAGCAACAAACCGGGACAGATACGCAGTATTTT.

V gene TRBV7-8 combines with J gene TRBJ1-2; 7 bases fit TRBD1. This CDR3 region has 16 residues. Trimming at V came to 1 base and at J to 3 bases, leaving 8 bases not matched to a gene. Germline V gene data show CDR1 as SGHVS and CDR2 as FQNEAQ. Here the CDR3 DNA reads TGTGCCAGCAGCTTAGTTGCGGGACAGACAGACTATGGCTACACCTTC. This gives the protein CASSLVAGQTDYGYTF.

This rearrangement joins TRBV6-5 to TRBJ1-4, with 8 bases lining up with TRBD1. Germline assignment: CDR1 MNHEY and CDR2 SVGAGI. Trimming took 4 bases from V and 8 from J; bases not matched to a gene: 9. The CDR3 runs 15 residues. The CDR3 sequence is CASSSNRGMVEKLFF. The CDR3 coding sequence is TGTGCCAGCAGTTCAAACAGGGGGATGGTCGAAAAACTGTTTTTT.

The V call is TRBV25-1, the J call TRBJ2-1, with D perhaps matching TRBD1 (6 bases). V was trimmed by 4 bases and J by 4 bases, leaving 17 bases between them. The CDR3 is made up of 16 amino acids. Looked up from germline, CDR1 is MGHDK and CDR2 is SYGVNS. CDR3 bases: TGTGCCAGCAGTGTAGCAGGGGTCGGATCATACAATGAGCAGTTCTTC. Translation: CASSVAGVGSYNEQFF.

The J gene is TRBJ2-7, the V gene TRBV11-2; D is undetermined. The CDR3 covers 15 residues. V was clipped by 3 bases and J by 2 bases, with 14 bases between them. CDR1 SGHAT and CDR2 FQNNGV come from the germline V gene. Written as DNA, the CDR3 is TGTGCCAGCAGCTTTTTTTCTGCTAAAGCCTACGAGCAGTACTTC. Its translation: CASSFFSAKAYEQYF.

The rearrangement joins TRBV19 to TRBJ2-3; 8 bases are shared with TRBD2. Germline CDR1 reads LNHDA; CDR2 reads SQIVND (reference sequence). This CDR3 spans 16 amino acids. Trimming removed 5 bases from V and 5 bases from J; junction bases left unmatched: 12. For the CDR3, the DNA is TGTGCCAGTAGTCCCGGGGGGATAGCGGGACTAGATACGCAGTATTTT. Translating gives CASSPGGIAGLDTQYF.

V gene TRBV4-1 combines with J gene TRBJ1-2; D is undetermined. The CDR3 covers 15 residues. Trimming stripped 1 base from V and 7 bases from J, with 16 bases between. Germline lookup yields CDR1 MGHRA and CDR2 YSYEKL. The CDR3 here is CASSQGSGIASGYTF. Written as DNA, the CDR3 is TGCGCCAGCAGCCAAGGTTCCGGGATTGCTAGTGGCTACACCTTC.

The chain uses TRBV28 and TRBJ2-5; 12 nucleotides match TRBD1. Germline trimming cut 3 bases from V and 5 bases from J; bases unmatched to any gene: 4. The length of the CDR3 is 15 residues. CDR1 and CDR2 from the germline V gene are MDHEN and SYDVKM. CDR3 amino acids: CASSFRDRGQETQYF. The DNA of the CDR3 is TGTGCCAGCAGTTTTAGGGACAGGGGGCAGGAGACCCAGTACTTC.

This chain links TRBV13 with TRBJ1-4; TRBD1 might be the D (6 bases). Germline-derived CDR1 and CDR2 are PRHDT and FYEKMQ (reference sequence). The V end was cut by 1 base, the J end by 0 bases, with 15 bases between. The CDR3 has 18 amino acids. The CDR3 here is CASSLAGTRRTTNEKLFF. In DNA form, the CDR3 reads TGTGCCAGCAGCTTAGCCGGGACAAGAAGAACAACTAATGAAAAACTGTTTTTT.

The V and J genes are TRBV19 and TRBJ1-2; maybe TRBD1 (6 bases). The CDR3 is 12 residues long. The germline V gene has CDR1 LNHDA and CDR2 SQIVND (reference sequence). Trimming took 10 bases from V and 8 from J, leaving 17 bases between them. CDR3 amino acids: CAIPTGFGGYTF. The CDR3 DNA reads TGTGCCATTCCCACAGGGTTTGGAGGCTACACCTTC.

This chain connects TRBV6-6 to TRBJ2-2; D may be TRBD1 (6 bases). Trimming pared 5 bases from V and 9 bases from J, leaving 13 bases between. The CDR3 has 13 residues. Germline assignment: CDR1 MNHNY and CDR2 SVGAGI (reference sequence). The CDR3 DNA sequence: TGTGCCAGCAGTCCGGGCAGGGGCAGGGAGCTGTTTTTT. Residues: CASSPGRGRELFF.

V is TRBV11-3 and J is TRBJ2-6; TRBD2 agrees at 7 bases. J lost 2 bases, V lost 3 bases, and 4 bases had no gene match. CDR3 size: 16 residues. Germline V gene sequence: CDR1 SGHNT, CDR2 YENEEA. CDR3 DNA: TGTGCCAGCAGCTTCGGCGGGAGAACTGGGGCCAACGTCCTGACTTTC. This sequence encodes CASSFGGRTGANVLTF. Full variable domain (missing parts from reference TRBV11-3 and TRBJ2-6): EAGVVQSPRYKIIEKKQPVAFWCNPISGHNTLYWYLQNLGQGPELLIRYENEEAVDDSQLPKDRFSAERLKGVDSTLKIQPAELGDSAVYLCASSFGGRTGANVLTFGAGSRLTVL.

The chain has TRBV9 and TRBJ1-2, with D possibly TRBD1 on 6 matching bases. The CDR3 loop spans 14 amino acids. The ends were cut back, 2 bases at V and 8 bases at J, with 16 bases in the middle. Per germline, CDR1 SGDLS and CDR2 YYNGEE. CDR3 amino acids: CASSVDSTGIGYTF. DNA for the CDR3: TGTGCCAGCAGCGTGGATTCTACAGGGATCGGCTACACCTTC.

V and J are TRBV7-9 and TRBJ2-6; 14 nucleotides align to TRBD2. This CDR3 is 19 amino acids long. In germline, CDR1 is SEHNR, CDR2 FQNEAQ (reference sequence). V was pared by 4 bases and J by 4 bases, with 9 bases of the junction left unmatched. The CDR3 DNA reads TGTGCCAGCAGCTCAGGGACTAGCGGGAGATTGAGGGGGGCCAACGTCCTGACTTTC. Its protein is CASSSGTSGRLRGANVLTF.

The V and J genes are TRBV6-5 and TRBJ1-1, with D perhaps matching TRBD1 (6 bases). Germline-derived CDR1 and CDR2 are MNHEY and SVGAGI. This CDR3 has 14 residues. V dropped 7 bases and J dropped 0 bases, with 12 bases sitting between them. The CDR3 loop is CASTRGPLNTEAFF. The CDR3 DNA sequence: TGTGCCAGCACCAGGGGCCCTTTGAACACTGAAGCTTTCTTT.

This clone was found once. V gene TRBV18 combines with J gene TRBJ2-7; possibly TRBD2 for D (5 bases). This CDR3 is built from 14 residues. The V end was cut by 6 bases, the J end by 5 bases, with 17 bases between. Germline V gene sequence: CDR1 KGHSH, CDR2 LQKENI. CDR3 in DNA: TGTGCCAGCTCTAACCAGGACTCTTTTCACGAGCAGTACTTC. This sequence encodes CASSNQDSFHEQYF.

The CDR3 here is CASSPTGMEMDTQYF. The DNA for the CDR3 is TGTGCCAGCAGCCCTACAGGGATGGAGATGGATACGCAGTATTTT. This chain links TRBV3-1 (or the pseudogene TRBV3-2) with TRBJ2-3; D possibly corresponds to TRBD1 (6 bases). Germline CDR1 is LGHDT and CDR2 is YNNKEL (reference sequence). Trimming stripped 4 bases from V and 6 bases from J, with 17 bases between. The CDR3 consists of 15 residues.

Sample share makes this clone medium-sized (0.01 to 0.1%). This chain joins TRBV6-5 and TRBJ2-7, with 10 bases identical to TRBD1. This CDR3 region has 15 residues. CDR1 is MNHEY, CDR2 SVGAGI, per germline. J lost 3 bases, V lost 5 bases, and 7 bases had no gene match. CDR3: CASSPGTGANYEQYF. DNA for the CDR3: TGTGCCAGCAGTCCTGGGACAGGGGCGAACTACGAGCAGTACTTC.

CDR3 coding DNA: TGTGCCATCAGTGCTGTTCGGGAGGGCGAAAACATTCAGTACTTC. Protein product: CAISAVREGENIQYF. This chain links TRBV10-3 with TRBJ2-4, with TRBD2 identical over 8 bases. From germline, CDR1 is ENHRY and CDR2 SYGVKD. This CDR3 is built from 15 residues. Unmatched junction bases numbered 7, after V lost 4 bases and J lost 5 bases.

The gene calls are TRBV19 and TRBJ2-5; D is perhaps TRBD1 (6 bases). Germline CDR1 reads LNHDA; CDR2 reads SQIVND (reference sequence). Trimming shortened V by 1 base and J by 5 bases, and 20 bases separated the two germline ends. The CDR3 totals 17 residues. For the CDR3, the DNA is TGTGCCAGTAGTATAGGCGGACAGACCCGTTTTGTTGAGACCCAGTACTTC. It translates to CASSIGGQTRFVETQYF.